The 24 T cell receptor beta chains below come from one sample, sequenced in a study of blood T cell repertoires in COVID-19 (dated by TCRdb to 2020 to 2022). Libraries were built with the immunoSEQ multiplex PCR assay. This immuneACCESS table, as held by TCRdb, lists in-frame sequences with V and J called but not all clones. Of the missing ones, under half trace to an unresolved V gene in checked studies; the others have no known cause. The sample table records about 290,000 clones; 70% to 90% of these occur just once. Of the sample, 2.5% to 3.5% falls within the top ten clones. What was sequenced was peripheral blood. Receptors originate from a woman in her twenties or thirties with active or convalescent COVID-19.

The V gene is TRBV19, the J gene TRBJ1-2, with 7 bases matching TRBD1. This CDR3 is 14 amino acids long. V was clipped by 7 bases and J by 2 bases; unmatched bases: 7. The germline gives CDR1 LNHDA, CDR2 SQIVND (reference sequence). As DNA, the CDR3 is TGTGCCAGTAACCCGGGACAGCACAACTATGGCTACACCTTC. Translation: CASNPGQHNYGYTF.

Only a few counts were recorded for this clone. The chain is built from TRBV18 and TRBJ1-4; D is perhaps TRBD1 (6 bases). Germline V lookup: CDR1 KGHSH, CDR2 LQKENI. The CDR3 contains 14 residues. Trimming removed 3 bases at V and 5 bases at J, with 10 bases between. Here the CDR3 reads CASSPRQGNEKLFF. The CDR3 bases are TGTGCCAGCTCACCGCGCCAGGGGAATGAAAAACTGTTTTTT.

The chain is built from TRBV5-8 and TRBJ1-5; 8 bases are a match to TRBD1. V was clipped by 4 bases and J by 1 base; unmatched bases: 4. The CDR3 consists of 15 residues. CDR1 is SGHTS, CDR2 YDEGEE, per germline. The CDR3 region is CASSDTGGSNQPQHF. The CDR3 DNA follows: TGTGCCAGCAGCGACACAGGGGGAAGCAATCAGCCCCAGCATTTT.

This rearrangement joins TRBV7-8 to TRBJ2-5, with 8 nucleotides matching TRBD1. The CDR3 runs 15 residues. The V gene end was trimmed by 2 bases and the J gene end by 1 base; junction bases not matched to a gene: 3. Germline assignment: CDR1 SGHVS and CDR2 FQNEAQ. For the CDR3, the DNA is TGTGCCAGCAGCTTACCCGGGACAGGCCAAGAGACCCAGTACTTC. As protein: CASSLPGTGQETQYF. Full variable domain (remainder filled in from reference TRBV7-8 and TRBJ2-5): GAGVSQSPRYKVAKRGQDVALRCDPISGHVSLFWYQQALGQGPEFLTYFQNEAQLDKSGLPSDRFFAERPEGSVSTLKIQRTQQEDSAVYLCASSLPGTGQETQYFGPGTRLLVL.

The genes are TRBV9 and TRBJ1-3; no clear D gene. Germline V gene data show CDR1 as SGDLS and CDR2 as YYNGEE. The V end was cut by 0 bases, the J end by 0 bases, with 10 bases between. The CDR3 is 16 residues long. The CDR3 coding sequence is TGTGCCAGCAGCGTAGAAACGAGTCCCTCTGGAAACACCATATATTTT. Amino acid sequence: CASSVETSPSGNTIYF.

The chain is built from TRBV6-5 and TRBJ2-3, with D tentatively TRBD1 (5 bases). This CDR3 is built from 13 residues. The germline V gene encodes CDR1 MNHEY and CDR2 SVGAGI. The V end was cut by 6 bases, the J end by 2 bases, with 9 bases between. CDR3 nucleotide sequence: TGTGCCAGCAGGCACGGACACACAGATACGCAGTATTTT. Its translation is CASRHGHTDTQYF.

V gene TRBV6-2 or TRBV6-3 combines with J gene TRBJ2-3; 9 bases match TRBD2. Germline CDR1 and CDR2: MNHEY and SVGEGT. The J segment lost 2 bases and the V segment lost 2 bases, leaving 8 bases of the junction unmatched. This CDR3 region has 17 residues. Here the CDR3 DNA reads TGTGCCAGCAGTTACCCCCTACTAGCGGGTTTCACAGATACGCAGTATTTT. Encoded protein: CASSYPLLAGFTDTQYF.

The rearrangement links TRBV15 to TRBJ2-5; the D gene is possibly TRBD2 (6 bases). V gave up 3 bases and J gave up 10 bases, with 12 bases separating them. The CDR3 covers 12 residues. Germline CDR1 LNHNV, CDR2 YYDKDF (reference sequence). DNA for the CDR3: TGTGCCACCAGCAGGGAGGGTAGGAGCCAGTACTTC. Encoded protein: CATSREGRSQYF.

J is TRBJ2-3 and V is TRBV30; 11 bases map to TRBD1. The CDR3 covers 13 residues. CDR1 GTSNPN and CDR2 SVGIG come from the germline V gene (reference sequence). With V trimmed by 5 bases and J by 5 bases, 3 bases remained unmatched. The CDR3 bases are TGTGCCTGGGGGACAGGGGGGGTAGATACGCAGTATTTT. It yields the protein CAWGTGGVDTQYF. Full variable domain (missing parts from reference TRBV30 and TRBJ2-3): SQTIHQWPATLVQPVGSPLSLECTVEGTSNPNLYWYRQAAGRGLQLLFYSVGIGQISSEVPQNLSASRPQDRQFILSSKKLLLSDSGFYLCAWGTGGVDTQYFGPGTRLTVL.

The genes are TRBV6-5 and TRBJ1-5, with 7 bases aligning to TRBD1. The J segment lost 4 bases and the V segment lost 4 bases, leaving 10 bases of the junction unmatched. This CDR3 has 16 residues. Germline-derived CDR1 and CDR2 are MNHEY and SVGAGI. The CDR3 coding sequence is TGTGCCAGCAGTTTTGCAACAGGGGTGGGGAATCAGCCCCAGCATTTT. Translating gives CASSFATGVGNQPQHF.

The gene calls are TRBV5-1 and TRBJ1-1; 9 positions match TRBD1. The CDR3 runs to 15 residues. Trimming took 3 bases from V and 4 from J; bases not matched to a gene: 7. Germline-derived CDR1 and CDR2 are SGHRS and YFSETQ. The CDR3 spells CASSYTGGVGTEAFF. Here the CDR3 DNA reads TGCGCCAGCAGCTACACAGGGGGCGTCGGCACTGAAGCTTTCTTT.

The chain employs TRBV6-5 and TRBJ1-3, with 8 nucleotides matching TRBD1. Germline trimming cut 0 bases from V and 3 bases from J; bases unmatched to any gene: 4. From germline, CDR1 is MNHEY and CDR2 SVGAGI. This CDR3 is 16 amino acids long. For the CDR3, the DNA is TGTGCCAGCAGTTACTCACAGGGGGTTGGTGGAAACACCATATATTTT. Protein product: CASSYSQGVGGNTIYF.

The chain couples TRBV9 to TRBJ2-2; D may be TRBD2 (5 bases). The germline V gene encodes CDR1 SGDLS and CDR2 YYNGEE. The CDR3 spans 15 residues. Deletions cut 5 bases from V and 0 bases from J, with 11 bases between. The CDR3 region has the DNA TGTGCCAGCAGGAAGGACGGGACGAACACCGGGGAGCTGTTTTTT. Its protein is CASRKDGTNTGELFF.

This chain uses TRBV4-3 with TRBJ1-1, with TRBD1 as a possible D gene (5 bases). V lost 11 bases to trimming and J lost 7 bases, with 26 bases between them. The CDR3 is 15 residues long. Per the germline V gene, CDR1 is LGHNA and CDR2 is YSLEER. In DNA, the CDR3 is TGCGCCCGACGAGGAGGGACCGGACTAATAGTTGAAGCTTTCTTT. Its protein product is CARRGGTGLIVEAFF.

This chain joins TRBV28 and TRBJ2-3, with 9 bases that match TRBD2. The CDR3 consists of 14 residues. Losses at the gene ends were 8 bases for V and 2 bases for J; bases not matched to a gene: 5. Germline V gene data show CDR1 as MDHEN and CDR2 as SYDVKM. CDR3 amino acids: CASLLAGATDTQYF. The CDR3 nucleotides read TGTGCCAGCCTTTTAGCGGGGGCCACAGATACGCAGTATTTT.

This chain uses TRBV5-5 with TRBJ1-2; D possibly corresponds to TRBD1 (5 bases). Trimming removed 0 bases from V and 4 bases from J, with 13 bases in between. Germline assignment: CDR1 SGHKS and CDR2 YYEKEE (reference sequence). This CDR3 spans 15 amino acids. The CDR3 spells CASSLGAGFSYGYTF. CDR3 bases: TGTGCCAGCAGCTTGGGGGCAGGGTTCTCCTATGGCTACACCTTC.

The chain links TRBV6-5 to TRBJ2-3; 7 positions match TRBD1. The junction had 4 bases not matched to a gene; V was cut back by 5 bases and J by 2 bases. This CDR3 region has 14 residues. Germline V gene lookup returns CDR1 MNHEY and CDR2 SVGAGI. The CDR3 DNA sequence: TGTGCCAGCAGTAGGGACAGCTACACAGATACGCAGTATTTT. It specifies CASSRDSYTDTQYF.

The J gene is TRBJ1-1, the V gene TRBV4-2; weak D call: TRBD1 (5 bases). The CDR3 has 11 amino acids. Trimming removed 5 bases from V and 7 bases from J, with 8 bases in between. CDR1 is LGHNA, CDR2 YNFKEQ, per germline. The CDR3 sequence: CASSSGGEAFF. DNA for the CDR3: TGTGCCAGCAGCAGCGGGGGTGAAGCTTTCTTT.

The V gene is TRBV5-6, the J gene TRBJ2-1; perhaps TRBD1 as D (5 bases). This CDR3 comprises 12 residues. Per the germline V gene, CDR1 is SGHDT and CDR2 is YYEEEE. Trimming left V 2 bases short and J 13 bases short, with 13 bases between. The CDR3 protein is CASSLRQGTQFF. The CDR3 DNA is TGTGCCAGCAGCTTAAGGCAGGGAACACAGTTCTTC.

V usage is TRBV7-2 and J usage is TRBJ1-3; 9 bases align to TRBD1. The V gene end was trimmed by 5 bases and the J gene end by 9 bases; junction bases not matched to a gene: 8. The CDR3 has 14 residues. Per the germline V gene, CDR1 is SGHTA and CDR2 is FQGNSA. The CDR3 bases are TGTGCCAGCAGCCCCGGGACAGGGTGGGGCACCATATATTTT. It is translated as CASSPGTGWGTIYF.

In its sample, this clone was seen a few times. This chain connects TRBV7-8 to TRBJ1-1, with D possibly TRBD1 on 6 matching bases. Trimming left V 5 bases short and J 1 base short, with 11 bases between. This CDR3 spans 14 amino acids. CDR1 and CDR2 (germline): SGHVS, FQNEAQ. DNA of the CDR3: TGTGCCAGCAGCCTGATACAGGGGAACACTGAAGCTTTCTTT. It specifies CASSLIQGNTEAFF.

The rearrangement joins TRBV5-4 to TRBJ2-2; D remains unclear. Germline V gene data show CDR1 as SGHNT and CDR2 as YYREEE (reference sequence). The CDR3 is 14 residues long. Trimming removed 4 bases from V and 0 bases from J, with 7 bases in between. The chain's CDR3 is CASSPPTNTGELFF. In DNA, the CDR3 is TGTGCCAGCAGCCCCCCAACGAACACCGGGGAGCTGTTTTTT.

The rearrangement joins TRBV4-3 to TRBJ1-4; D unresolved. Per germline, CDR1 LGHNA and CDR2 YSLEER. Trimming stripped 0 bases from V and 14 bases from J, with 19 bases between. The CDR3 is made up of 15 amino acids. CDR3 nucleotides: TGCGCCAGCAGCCAAGATTATTTGAGCGGCATAACGCTGTTTTTT. Amino acids: CASSQDYLSGITLFF.

CDR3 bases: TGTGCCAGCAGCCCGAGGGAGCGGGAGGGGGCCGGGGAGCTGTTTTTT. As protein: CASSPREREGAGELFF. The chain uses TRBV9 and TRBJ2-2, with TRBD2 identical over 10 bases. V was clipped by 4 bases and J by 6 bases; unmatched bases: 9. In germline, CDR1 is SGDLS, CDR2 YYNGEE. The CDR3 covers 16 residues.